This T cell receptor (beta chain) originates from a study of T cells in Graves' hyperthyroidism and ophthalmopathy. Study results and limitations: Ophthalmopathy stood apart from stable hyperthyroidism in a 13 V-J model.

Deletions cut 6 bases from V and 1 base from J, with 9 bases between. Germline V gene sequence: CDR1 MDHEN, CDR2 SYDVKM. The CDR3 has 13 residues. The study left out patients who had uncontrolled infection, other autoimmune disease, pregnancy or lactation. In regard to this clonotype: The antigen is undetermined.

Amplification of TCR beta CDR3 regions was performed using RNA transcripts as template. In the first-round RT-PCR of the TCR CDR3, the HTBI primer set was used. TCRdb itself ran the multiplex PCR reads through MiXCR, one entry per CDR3 protein. This sample yields roughly 500,000 distinct CDR3 sequences, of which around 50% are seen a single time; approximately 44% belongs to the top ten. V usage is TRBV28 and J usage is TRBJ1-2; D might be TRBD1 (5 bases). The sequencing sample was made of peripheral blood or thyroid tissue (not recorded which). The receptor was isolated from an adult woman with Graves' disease, either hyperthyroidism or ophthalmopathy (not recorded which). The CDR3 coding sequence is TGTGCCAGCAGGATGACAGATAACTATGGCTACACCTTC. Translating gives CASRMTDNYGYTF.